A single sample is the source of the 9 T cell receptor beta chains below, sequenced in a study of spatial heterogeneity in lung cancer. TCRdb itself ran the 5' RACE reads through MiXCR, one entry per CDR3 protein. The data hold tens of thousands of distinct CDR3 sequences, with 10% to 15% observed a single time. Documented time point: sample taken at primary tumor resection. Unsorted whole RNA from tumor, nontumor lung or frozen PBMC underwent sequencing. The source was PBMCs, collected at surgery. These receptors were taken from a male donor with early-stage non-small cell lung cancer.

This clonotype was observed a few times. V usage is TRBV7-2 and J usage is TRBJ1-1; no firm D call. Trimming took off 5 bases at V and 3 bases at J, with 13 bases between the two ends. In germline, CDR1 is SGHTA, CDR2 FQGNSA. This CDR3 is built from 14 residues. CDR3 nucleotide sequence: TGTGCCAGCAGCCCTGGGCCGTGGGACACTGAAGCTTTCTTT. It codes for CASSPGPWDTEAFF.

This clonotype was found a few times. The chain has TRBV29-1 and TRBJ2-1, with 8 bases fitting TRBD1. The CDR3 spans 14 residues. The V gene end was trimmed by 3 bases and the J gene end by 10 bases; junction bases not matched to a gene: 11. Germline CDR1 SQVTM, CDR2 ANQGSEA. The DNA of the CDR3 is TGCAGCGTTGATGAAGGACAGGGCAGAATCGAGCAGTTCTTC. The encoded protein is CSVDEGQGRIEQFF.

This clonotype was seen more than once but under ten times. The chain couples TRBV7-2 to TRBJ2-3; 14 bases are shared with TRBD2. V shed 3 bases and J 7 bases; nucleotides not matched to a gene: 9. Germline lookup yields CDR1 SGHTA and CDR2 FQGNSA. The length of the CDR3 is 17 residues. For the CDR3, the DNA is TGTGCCAGCAGCTTCACCGGGACTAGCGGGAGTGGAAATACGCAGTATTTT. It is translated as CASSFTGTSGSGNTQYF.

This chain links TRBV5-1 with TRBJ1-2; D may be TRBD1 (5 bases). The CDR3 sequence is 14 residues long. Germline V gene data show CDR1 as SGHRS and CDR2 as YFSETQ. Trimming pared 3 bases from V and 14 bases from J, leaving 23 bases between. In DNA, the CDR3 is TGCGCCAGCAGCTCGTTACCCGGGACGGAATGGCGAACCTTC. This sequence encodes CASSSLPGTEWRTF.

In its sample, this clonotype was seen many times. The DNA for the CDR3 is TGCGCCAGCAACCGGGACAACTCCTACGAGCAGTACTTC. This gives the protein CASNRDNSYEQYF. This chain uses TRBV5-1 with TRBJ2-7; perhaps TRBD1 as D (6 bases). Trimming shortened V by 6 bases and J by 0 bases, and 10 bases separated the two germline ends. CDR1 SGHRS and CDR2 YFSETQ come from the germline V gene. The CDR3 runs 13 residues.

The rearrangement uses TRBV20-1 and TRBJ1-5, with 7 bases fitting TRBD1. The V gene end was trimmed by 1 base and the J gene end by 1 base; junction bases not matched to a gene: 1. The germline gives CDR1 DFQATT, CDR2 SNEGSKA (reference sequence). The CDR3 covers 14 residues. The chain's CDR3 is CSARGQGSNQPQHF. CDR3 nucleotide sequence: TGCAGTGCTAGAGGACAGGGAAGCAATCAGCCCCAGCATTTT.

This clonotype was seen a handful of times. V is TRBV20-1 and J is TRBJ1-2, with TRBD1 identical over 8 bases. The CDR3 consists of 14 residues. Germline V gene sequence: CDR1 DFQATT, CDR2 SNEGSKA (reference sequence). Trimming at V came to 2 bases and at J to 4 bases, leaving 6 bases not matched to a gene. CDR3 region: CSARTGTGVYGYTF. CDR3 coding DNA: TGCAGTGCTAGAACTGGGACAGGTGTCTATGGCTACACCTTC.

This clonotype was detected only a few times. J is TRBJ1-5 and V is TRBV28; no clear D. Deletions cut 2 bases from V and 0 bases from J, with 5 bases between. This CDR3 has 14 residues. Germline CDR1 is MDHEN and CDR2 is SYDVKM. CDR3 region: CASSLPYSNQPQHF. CDR3 DNA sequence: TGTGCCAGCAGTTTACCGTATAGCAATCAGCCCCAGCATTTT.

This chain joins TRBV10-3 and TRBJ2-4; D is undetermined. Germline-derived CDR1 and CDR2 are ENHRY and SYGVKD. CDR3 size: 12 residues. V was cut by 3 bases and J by 4 bases, with 4 bases left in between. CDR3 residues: CAISDRKNIQYF. The CDR3 region has the DNA TGTGCCATCAGTGACAGAAAAAACATTCAGTACTTC.